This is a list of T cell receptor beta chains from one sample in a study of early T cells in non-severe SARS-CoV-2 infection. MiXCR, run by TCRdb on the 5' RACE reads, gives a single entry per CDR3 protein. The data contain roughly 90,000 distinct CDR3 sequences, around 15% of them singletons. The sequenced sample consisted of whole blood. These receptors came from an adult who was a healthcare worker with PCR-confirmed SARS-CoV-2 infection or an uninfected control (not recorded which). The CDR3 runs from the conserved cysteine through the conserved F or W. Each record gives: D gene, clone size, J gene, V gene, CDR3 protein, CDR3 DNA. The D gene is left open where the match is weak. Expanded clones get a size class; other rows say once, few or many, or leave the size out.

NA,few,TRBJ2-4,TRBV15,CATSRVQKPENIQYF,TGTGCCACCAGCAGAGTCCAAAAGCCGGAAAACATTCAGTACTTC
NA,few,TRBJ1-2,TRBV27,CASSLKRGYGYTF,TGTGCCAGCAGTTTAAAGAGGGGCTATGGCTACACCTTC
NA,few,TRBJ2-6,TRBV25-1,CASRGHNSGANVLTF,TGTGCCAGCAGAGGACACAACTCTGGGGCCAACGTCCTGACTTTC
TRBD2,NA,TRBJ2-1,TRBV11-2,CASSRTRLAGEKSSYNEQFF,TGTGCCAGCAGCCGTACGAGACTAGCGGGTGAAAAGAGCTCCTACAATGAGCAGTTCTTC
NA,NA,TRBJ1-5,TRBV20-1,CSAAGEGNQPQHF,TGCAGTGCTGCGGGGGAAGGAAATCAGCCCCAGCATTTT
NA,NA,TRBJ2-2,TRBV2,CASSVWSPNTGELFF,TGTGCCAGCAGTGTATGGTCACCGAACACCGGGGAGCTGTTTTTT
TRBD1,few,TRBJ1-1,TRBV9,CASSAHRGGGATEAFF,TGTGCCAGCAGCGCCCACAGGGGCGGGGGGGCCACTGAAGCTTTCTTT
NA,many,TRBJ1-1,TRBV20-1,CSARGPNTEAFF,TGCAGTGCCAGAGGACCGAACACTGAAGCTTTCTTT
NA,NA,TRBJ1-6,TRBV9,CASTDRLNSPLHF,TGTGCCAGCACTGACCGACTGAATTCACCCCTCCACTTT
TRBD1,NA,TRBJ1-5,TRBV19,CASSTDRGDQPQHF,TGTGCCAGTAGTACGGACAGGGGAGATCAGCCCCAGCATTTT
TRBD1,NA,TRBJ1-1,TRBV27,CASSSGQGAPYTEAFF,TGTGCCAGCAGTTCCGGACAGGGGGCGCCGTACACTGAAGCTTTCTTT
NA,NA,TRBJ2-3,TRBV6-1,CASSELTGDTQYF,TGTGCCAGCAGTGAATTGACCGGCGATACGCAGTATTTT
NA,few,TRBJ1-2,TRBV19,CASSPSGGYGYTF,TGTGCCAGTAGTCCCTCCGGTGGCTATGGCTACACCTTC
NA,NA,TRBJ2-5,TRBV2,CASSSGFDETQYF,TGTGCCAGCAGTTCAGGGTTTGACGAGACCCAGTACTTC
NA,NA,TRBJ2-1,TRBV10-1,CASSPLRGPNNEQFF,TGCGCCAGCTCGCCTCTGAGGGGACCTAACAATGAGCAGTTCTTC